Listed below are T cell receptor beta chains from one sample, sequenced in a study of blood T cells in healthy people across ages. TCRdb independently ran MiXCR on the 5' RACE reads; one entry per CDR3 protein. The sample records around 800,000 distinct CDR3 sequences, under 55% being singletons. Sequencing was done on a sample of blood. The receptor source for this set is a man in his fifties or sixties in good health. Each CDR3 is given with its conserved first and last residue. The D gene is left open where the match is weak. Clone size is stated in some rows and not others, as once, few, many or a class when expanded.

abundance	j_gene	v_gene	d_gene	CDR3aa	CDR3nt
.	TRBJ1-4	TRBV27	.	CASSSNRATNEKLFF	TGTGCCAGCAGCTCGAACAGGGCAACTAATGAAAAACTGTTTTTT
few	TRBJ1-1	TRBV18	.	CASSPRVSLNTEAFF	TGTGCCAGCTCACCACGGGTCAGCTTGAACACTGAAGCTTTCTTT
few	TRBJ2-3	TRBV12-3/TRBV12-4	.	CASNLGWGFTDTQYF	TGTGCCAGCAACCTGGGGTGGGGTTTCACAGATACGCAGTATTTT
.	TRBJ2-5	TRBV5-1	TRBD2	CASSRSGGIQETQYF	TGCGCCAGCAGTCGAAGCGGGGGGATCCAAGAGACCCAGTACTTC
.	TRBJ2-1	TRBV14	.	CASSRPEGTNKQFF	TGTGCCAGCAGCCGCCCGGAGGGGACGAACAAGCAGTTCTTC
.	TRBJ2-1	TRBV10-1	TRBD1	CASSESGQGRGNEQFF	TGCGCCAGCAGTGAGTCGGGACAGGGCAGGGGGAATGAGCAGTTCTTC
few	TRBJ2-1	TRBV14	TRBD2	CASSATGTSSYNEQFF	TGTGCCAGCAGCGCTACCGGGACTAGCTCCTACAATGAGCAGTTCTTC
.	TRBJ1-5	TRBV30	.	CAWSLNRATQPQHF	TGTGCCTGGAGCCTTAACAGGGCAACTCAGCCCCAGCATTTT
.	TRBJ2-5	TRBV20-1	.	CSASPLGGVEETQYF	TGCAGTGCTAGCCCATTAGGAGGGGTGGAAGAGACCCAGTACTTC
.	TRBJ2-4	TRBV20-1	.	CSATRGQTIAKNIQYF	TGCAGTGCGACGCGGGGGCAGACGATAGCCAAAAACATTCAGTACTTC
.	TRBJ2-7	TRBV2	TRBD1	CATEGNQGTGASEQYF	TGTGCCACAGAAGGGAACCAGGGGACAGGAGCCTCCGAGCAGTACTTC
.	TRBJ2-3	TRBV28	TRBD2	CAGSLIAGGMNTDTQYF	TGTGCCGGCAGTTTAATAGCGGGGGGTATGAACACAGATACGCAGTATTTT
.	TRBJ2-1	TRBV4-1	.	CASSQVGGQGRAYNEQFF	TGCGCCAGCAGCCAAGTTGGGGGCCAGGGCCGGGCTTACAATGAGCAGTTCTTC
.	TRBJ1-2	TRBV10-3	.	CAISESQGNYGYTF	TGTGCCATCAGTGAGTCGCAGGGAAACTATGGCTACACCTTC
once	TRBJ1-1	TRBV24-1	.	CATSDSRGLEAFF	TGTGCCACCAGTGATTCGAGGGGACTTGAAGCTTTCTTT
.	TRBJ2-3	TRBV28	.	CASSLSSLSTDTQYF	TGTGCCAGCAGTTTAAGTAGCCTTAGCACAGATACGCAGTATTTT
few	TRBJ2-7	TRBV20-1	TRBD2	CSARGSGGFAYEQYF	TGCAGTGCTAGAGGAAGCGGGGGATTCGCCTACGAGCAGTACTTC
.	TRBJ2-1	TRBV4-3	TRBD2	CASSQGLAGVNNEQFF	TGCGCCAGCAGCCAAGGGCTAGCGGGGGTAAACAATGAGCAGTTCTTC
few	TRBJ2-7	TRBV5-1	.	CASSFSPDLKGEQYF	TGCGCCAGCAGCTTTTCCCCGGACCTGAAGGGGGAGCAGTACTTC
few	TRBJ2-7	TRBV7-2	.	CASSLDGEATYEQYF	TGTGCCAGCAGCTTAGACGGGGAGGCAACCTACGAGCAGTACTTC
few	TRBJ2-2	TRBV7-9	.	CASSLVGTTDRELFF	TGTGCCAGCAGCTTAGTTGGGACAACAGATCGGGAGCTGTTTTTT
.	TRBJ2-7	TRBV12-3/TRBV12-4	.	CASSRIGGGEQYF	TGTGCCAGCAGCCGCATTGGGGGAGGCGAGCAGTACTTC
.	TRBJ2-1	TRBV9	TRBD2	CASSVAPSGGIQEQFF	TGTGCCAGTAGCGTAGCTCCTAGCGGGGGGATTCAGGAGCAGTTCTTC
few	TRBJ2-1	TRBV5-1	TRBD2	CASSLLTSGGTEQFF	TGCGCCAGCAGCTTGCTCACTAGCGGGGGTACTGAGCAGTTCTTC
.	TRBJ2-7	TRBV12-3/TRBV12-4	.	CASRSSNSQTEQYF	TGTGCCAGCAGATCGTCAAACAGCCAGACGGAGCAGTACTTC
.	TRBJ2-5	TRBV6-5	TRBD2	CASSSAGGSAETQYF	TGTGCCAGCAGCTCCGCGGGGGGCTCAGCGGAGACCCAGTACTTC
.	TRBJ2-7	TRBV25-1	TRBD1	CASSAPPGQGTYGQYF	TGTGCCAGCAGTGCCCCACCGGGACAGGGTACTTACGGGCAGTACTTC
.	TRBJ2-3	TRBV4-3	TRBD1	CASSQGGGIMIVADTQYF	TGCGCCAGCAGCCAAGGAGGGGGCATAATGATCGTAGCAGATACGCAGTATTTT
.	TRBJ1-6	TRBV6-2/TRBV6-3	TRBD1	CASSTDRGRFYSPLHF	TGTGCCAGCAGTACGGACAGGGGCAGATTTTATTCACCCCTCCACTTT
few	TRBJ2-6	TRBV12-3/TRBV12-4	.	CASSLTAAGANVLTF	TGTGCCAGCAGTTTGACGGCCGCTGGGGCCAACGTCCTGACTTTC
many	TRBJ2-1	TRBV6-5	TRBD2	CASSHGGNEQFF	TGTGCCAGCAGTCACGGGGGGAATGAGCAGTTCTTC
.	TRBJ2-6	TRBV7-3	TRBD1	CASSPTAGQGMSGANVLTF	TGTGCCAGCAGCCCCACCGCAGGACAGGGGATGTCAGGGGCCAACGTCCTGACTTTC
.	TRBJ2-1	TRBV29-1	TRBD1	CSVEERQGINEQFF	TGCAGCGTTGAAGAAAGACAGGGGATCAATGAGCAGTTCTTC
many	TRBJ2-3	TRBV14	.	CASSQNTDTQYF	TGTGCCAGCAGCCAAAACACAGATACGCAGTATTTT
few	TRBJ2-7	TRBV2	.	CASRAVAGTTYEQYF	TGTGCCAGCAGAGCGGTCGCGGGGACGACCTACGAGCAGTACTTC
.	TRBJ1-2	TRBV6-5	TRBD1	CASSNQGGANYGYTF	TGTGCCAGCAGTAATCAGGGGGGGGCCAACTATGGCTACACCTTC
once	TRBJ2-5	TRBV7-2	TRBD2	CASSLGRLAGRSETQYF	TGTGCCAGCAGCTTAGGGAGACTAGCGGGTCGCTCGGAGACCCAGTACTTC
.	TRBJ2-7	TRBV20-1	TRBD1	CSARGLGQLNSYEQYF	TGCAGTGCTAGAGGGTTGGGACAGCTGAACTCCTACGAGCAGTACTTC
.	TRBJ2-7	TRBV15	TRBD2	CATSREIAGPAEQYF	TGTGCCACCAGCAGAGAAATAGCGGGACCTGCCGAGCAGTACTTC
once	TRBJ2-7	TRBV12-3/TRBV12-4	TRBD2	CASSLGGLHEQYF	TGTGCCAGCAGTTTGGGGGGACTACACGAGCAGTACTTC
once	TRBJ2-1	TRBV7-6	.	CASSLTRESSYNEQFF	TGTGCCAGCAGCTTAACCCGGGAGAGCTCCTACAATGAGCAGTTCTTC
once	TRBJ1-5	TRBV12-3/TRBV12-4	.	CASSPRNQPQHF	TGTGCCAGCAGCCCGAGGAATCAGCCCCAGCATTTT
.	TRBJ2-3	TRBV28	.	CASSLNPGLTDTQYF	TGTGCCAGCAGTTTAAATCCAGGGTTAACAGATACGCAGTATTTT
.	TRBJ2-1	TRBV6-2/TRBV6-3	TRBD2	CASSYRGTSGGYNEQFF	TGTGCCAGCAGTTACCGCGGGACTAGCGGGGGCTACAATGAGCAGTTCTTC
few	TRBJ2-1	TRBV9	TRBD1	CASNRDRGGDEQFF	TGTGCCAGCAACCGGGACAGGGGTGGCGATGAGCAGTTCTTC
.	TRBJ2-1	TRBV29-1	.	CSVRSVSDNEQFF	TGCAGCGTGCGGTCGGTTTCGGACAATGAGCAGTTCTTC
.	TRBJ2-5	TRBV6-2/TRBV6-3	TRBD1	CASSYMDRAEETQYF	TGTGCCAGCAGTTACATGGACAGGGCGGAGGAGACCCAGTACTTC
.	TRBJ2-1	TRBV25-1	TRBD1	CASSAITGGRYNEQFF	TGTGCCAGCAGTGCCATCACAGGGGGCAGATACAATGAGCAGTTCTTC
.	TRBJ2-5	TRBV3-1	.	CASSLTDPGETQYF	TGTGCCAGCAGTCTGACAGATCCAGGAGAGACCCAGTACTTC
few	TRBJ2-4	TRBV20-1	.	CSARDRSENIQYF	TGCAGTGCTAGAGATCGGTCAGAAAACATTCAGTACTTC
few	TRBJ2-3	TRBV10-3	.	CAISDPVHDPDTQYF	TGTGCCATCAGTGATCCGGTCCATGATCCAGATACGCAGTATTTT
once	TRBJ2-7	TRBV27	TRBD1	CASSLTGQGLGAFYEQYF	TGTGCCAGCAGCCTCACCGGACAGGGACTGGGAGCCTTTTACGAGCAGTACTTC
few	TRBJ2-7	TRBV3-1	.	CASSQDAAGVWDEQYF	TGTGCCAGCAGCCAAGACGCGGCAGGTGTCTGGGACGAGCAGTACTTC
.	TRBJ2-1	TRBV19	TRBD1	CASSPRTGDVRANEQFF	TGTGCCAGTAGTCCCAGGACAGGGGATGTAAGGGCCAATGAGCAGTTCTTC
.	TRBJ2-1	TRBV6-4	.	CASSDKASANEQFF	TGTGCCAGCAGTGACAAGGCCAGCGCGAATGAGCAGTTCTTC